This T cell receptor beta chain was sequenced in a study of blood T cell repertoires in COVID-19. Study background: Sites in the United States, Italy and Spain provided acute and convalescent COVID-19 samples. PBMCs, B-cell-depleted T cells, or T cells were the source of the cDNA or gDNA that made up the material.

The CDR3 runs 13 residues. The V gene lost 9 bases and the J gene lost 0 bases, with 11 bases spanning the gap. Per the germline V gene, CDR1 is MNHEY and CDR2 is SMNVEV (reference sequence). Per the original data handling: Estimation of nucleated cell counts relied on the amplification of reference gene primers. Clones were read by immunoSEQ multiplex PCR, and TCRdb kept only the in-frame ones, dropping some. The V and J calls and clone size are taken from that table; D and trimming were inferred from the DNA. The table includes fewer than 150,000 clones, about 90% detected once. V and J are TRBV27 and TRBJ1-1; maybe TRBD1 (5 bases). This sequence originates from a woman in her fifties or sixties with COVID-19, enrolled during active disease. Material: peripheral blood. CDR3 region: CASKDNLNTEAFF. DNA of the CDR3: TGTGCCAGTAAGGACAACCTGAACACTGAAGCTTTCTTT.